The T cell receptor beta chain under discussion was sequenced for a study of shared clonotypes between healthy human individuals. Study-level points and caveats: The study sampled only blood, and tissue repertoires likely differ.

Generated by immunoSEQ multiplex PCR, the TCRdb table keeps only in-frame clones and is missing some. Seen here are approximately 2.1 million clones, approximately 93% observed once, and the top ten hold roughly 0.36%. V lost 6 bases and J lost 5; bases outside the gene matches: 5. Germline V gene data show CDR1 as KGHSH and CDR2 as LQKENI. The CDR3 is made up of 15 amino acids. For this clone: Its antigen is not known. Distinct nucleotide sequences in the sample also encode this CDR3.

The chain joins TRBV18 to TRBJ2-1; TRBD2 matches 12 bases. The source of this sequence is a man between 18 and 35 years old in good health. Some clones in this sample may be carry-over from other donors' samples. Sequencing was carried out using naive CD4+ T cells from PBMCs. The subset is: CD45RA+ positively selected. CDR3 residues: CASSPGLAGNNEQFF. The CDR3 DNA reads TGTGCCAGCTCCCCAGGACTAGCGGGGAACAATGAGCAGTTCTTC. The whole variable domain, remainder taken from reference TRBV18 and TRBJ2-1, is NAGVMQNPRHLVRRRGQEARLRCSPMKGHSHVYWYRQLPEEGLKFMVYLQKENIIDESGMPKERFSAEFPKEGPSILRIQQVVRGDSAAYFCASSPGLAGNNEQFFGPGTRLTVL.